This is a list of T cell receptor beta chains from one sample in a study of T cells in Graves' hyperthyroidism and ophthalmopathy. Using its own MiXCR run on the multiplex PCR reads, TCRdb lists one record per CDR3 protein. The data show 480,000 or so distinct CDR3 sequences, about 45% seen once. The sample consisted of peripheral blood or thyroid tissue (not recorded which). The receptors shown here come from an adult woman with Graves' disease, either hyperthyroidism or ophthalmopathy (not recorded which). CDR3s include the opening cysteine and the closing phenylalanine or tryptophan. The order of the fields is CDR3 length, clone size, D gene, J gene, V gene, CDR3 DNA, CDR3 protein. The D gene is left open where the match is weak. Clone sizes are given selectively: once, few, many, or a class where the clone is expanded.

>13|-|TRBD2|TRBJ2-5|TRBV29-1
TGCAGCGTTCAAACTGGGACTAATCAGCCCCAGTACTTC
CSVQTGTNQPQYF
>17|many|TRBD1|TRBJ1-5|TRBV19
TGTGCCAGTAGTACCAACAGGGGTGGAAGTAACAATCAGCCCCAGCATTTT
CASSTNRGGSNNQPQHF
>15|few|TRBD1|TRBJ2-5|TRBV30
TGTGCCTGGAGATACGCAGGGGGAGCCGAAGAGACCCAGTACTTC
CAWRYAGGAEETQYF
>15|many|-|TRBJ1-2|TRBV12-3/TRBV12-4
TGTGCCAGCAGTTTAAGAGAACAGGGAAGCTATGGCTACACCTTC
CASSLREQGSYGYTF
>15|-|-|TRBJ2-2|TRBV5-1
TGCGCCAGCAGCGAGGGAGGTATGGGGACCGGGGAGCTGTTTTTT
CASSEGGMGTGELFF
>13|many|TRBD1|TRBJ1-1|TRBV20-1
TGCAGTGTCCACGAGGGGGCCGACACTGAAGCTTTCTTT
CSVHEGADTEAFF
>14|few|-|TRBJ2-5|TRBV5-4
TGTGCCAGCAGGGCCGGGACTTCTCAAGAGACCCAGTACTTC
CASRAGTSQETQYF
>15|many|TRBD2|TRBJ2-3|TRBV7-9
TGTGCCAGCAGCCACGGGACTAGAAGGGCAGATACGCAGTATTTT
CASSHGTRRADTQYF
>11|few|-|TRBJ2-1|TRBV24-1
TGTGCCACCGGGGAGCTGGATGAGCAGTTCTTC
CATGELDEQFF
>13|few|-|TRBJ2-7|TRBV20-1
TGCAGTGCTAGGAGCCATCGCGCGGGCGAGCAGTACTTC
CSARSHRAGEQYF
>16|-|-|TRBJ2-2|TRBV7-8
TGTGCCAGCAGCTTAGTGGGTAGCGCCTATACCGGGGAGCTGTTTTTT
CASSLVGSAYTGELFF
>17|-|TRBD1|TRBJ1-5|TRBV19
TGTGCCAGTAGTCCTACAGGGGGCGTCGGGATGAATCAGCCCCAGCATTTT
CASSPTGGVGMNQPQHF
>13|many|TRBD1|TRBJ1-5|TRBV20-1
TGCAGTGCTAGAGTACAGGGGAATCAGCCCCAGCATTTT
CSARVQGNQPQHF